A selection of T cell receptor beta chains follows, all from one sample in a study of blood T cell repertoires in COVID-19. Libraries were prepared by immunoSEQ multiplex PCR; TCRdb keeps only in-frame clonotypes and omits some of them. Of some 70,000 clones detected, about 80% appear once; the ten largest clones hold 6.6%. The sequenced material came from peripheral blood. These receptors were obtained from a man aged 55 to 70 with acute or convalescent COVID-19. CDR3s include the opening cysteine and the closing phenylalanine or tryptophan. The order of the fields is clone size, V gene, D gene, J gene, CDR3 protein, CDR3 DNA. D genes are given only for firm matches. Size values are once, few and many counts, or a class for expanded clones, and some rows have none.

abundance: NA; v_gene: TRBV6-2/TRBV6-3; d_gene: TRBD1; j_gene: TRBJ2-7; CDR3aa: CASSYGQGHEQYF; CDR3nt: TGTGCCAGCAGTTACGGACAGGGGCACGAGCAGTACTTC
abundance: NA; v_gene: TRBV5-4; d_gene: NA; j_gene: TRBJ1-2; CDR3aa: CASSFTGSAYGYTF; CDR3nt: TGTGCCAGCAGCTTTACAGGGAGCGCCTATGGCTACACCTTC
abundance: NA; v_gene: TRBV5-5; d_gene: TRBD1; j_gene: TRBJ1-4; CDR3aa: CASSLGGQGTNEKLFF; CDR3nt: TGTGCCAGCAGCTTGGGGGGACAGGGAACTAATGAAAAACTGTTTTTT
abundance: NA; v_gene: TRBV11-2; d_gene: NA; j_gene: TRBJ1-2; CDR3aa: CASSPRVSSGYTF; CDR3nt: TGTGCCAGCAGCCCCAGGGTTTCCTCTGGCTACACCTTC
abundance: few; v_gene: TRBV7-2; d_gene: TRBD1; j_gene: TRBJ2-1; CDR3aa: CASRYTGTGPDEQFF; CDR3nt: TGTGCCAGCAGATACACCGGGACAGGGCCGGATGAGCAGTTCTTC
abundance: NA; v_gene: TRBV18; d_gene: NA; j_gene: TRBJ2-5; CDR3aa: CASSPDSRETQYF; CDR3nt: TGTGCCAGCTCACCTGACAGCAGGGAGACCCAGTACTTC
abundance: NA; v_gene: TRBV6-6; d_gene: NA; j_gene: TRBJ1-2; CDR3aa: CASSYSGSGDGYTF; CDR3nt: TGTGCCAGCAGTTATTCAGGGAGCGGGGATGGCTACACCTTC
abundance: NA; v_gene: TRBV11-2; d_gene: TRBD1; j_gene: TRBJ1-2; CDR3aa: CASSLDLRTGDGYTF; CDR3nt: TGTGCCAGCAGCTTAGATCTTAGGACAGGGGATGGCTACACCTTC
abundance: NA; v_gene: TRBV11-2; d_gene: NA; j_gene: TRBJ1-3; CDR3aa: CASSRGGGSSGNTIYF; CDR3nt: TGTGCCAGCAGCCGAGGCGGGGGAAGCTCTGGAAACACCATATATTTT
abundance: few; v_gene: TRBV20-1; d_gene: TRBD1; j_gene: TRBJ1-6; CDR3aa: CSASRGQYNSPLHF; CDR3nt: TGCAGTGCTAGTAGGGGACAGTATAATTCACCCCTCCACTTT
abundance: once; v_gene: TRBV19; d_gene: NA; j_gene: TRBJ1-1; CDR3aa: CASSPPGGMNTEAFF; CDR3nt: TGTGCCAGTAGTCCACCGGGAGGGATGAACACTGAAGCTTTCTTT
abundance: few; v_gene: TRBV6-5; d_gene: TRBD1; j_gene: TRBJ1-6; CDR3aa: CASSQGQGLSPLHF; CDR3nt: TGTGCCAGCAGCCAGGGACAGGGGTTATCACCCCTCCACTTT
abundance: NA; v_gene: TRBV6-2/TRBV6-3; d_gene: NA; j_gene: TRBJ2-1; CDR3aa: CASSYQDSDVDEQFF; CDR3nt: TGTGCCAGCAGTTACCAGGATTCAGACGTAGATGAGCAGTTCTTC
abundance: NA; v_gene: TRBV6-5; d_gene: NA; j_gene: TRBJ1-1; CDR3aa: CAGGLNTEAFF; CDR3nt: TGTGCCGGAGGGCTCAACACTGAAGCTTTCTTT
abundance: NA; v_gene: TRBV6-5; d_gene: NA; j_gene: TRBJ2-1; CDR3aa: CASSYSGEGDEQFF; CDR3nt: TGTGCCAGCAGTTACTCGGGAGAGGGGGATGAGCAGTTCTTC
abundance: NA; v_gene: TRBV30; d_gene: NA; j_gene: TRBJ1-6; CDR3aa: CAWSGSRAPLHF; CDR3nt: TGTGCCTGGAGTGGGTCCAGGGCACCCCTCCACTTT
abundance: NA; v_gene: TRBV6-2/TRBV6-3; d_gene: NA; j_gene: TRBJ2-1; CDR3aa: CASSVPAGQRVGEQFF; CDR3nt: TGTGCCAGCAGTGTCCCGGCGGGACAGAGGGTCGGTGAGCAGTTCTTC
abundance: NA; v_gene: TRBV10-3; d_gene: TRBD1; j_gene: TRBJ1-1; CDR3aa: CAIRRQGYTEAFF; CDR3nt: TGTGCCATCAGGAGACAGGGGTACACTGAAGCTTTCTTT
abundance: once; v_gene: TRBV6-5; d_gene: NA; j_gene: TRBJ2-3; CDR3aa: CASSLGTPTGDTQYF; CDR3nt: TGTGCCAGCAGTTTGGGGACTCCTACGGGAGATACGCAGTATTTT
abundance: few; v_gene: TRBV4-3; d_gene: TRBD2; j_gene: TRBJ2-2; CDR3aa: CASSQVLAATGELFF; CDR3nt: TGCGCCAGCAGCCAAGTCCTAGCGGCGACCGGGGAGCTGTTTTTT
abundance: NA; v_gene: TRBV2; d_gene: NA; j_gene: TRBJ1-5; CDR3aa: CASRARQNSNQPQHF; CDR3nt: TGTGCCAGCAGAGCGAGACAGAATAGCAATCAGCCCCAGCATTTT
abundance: NA; v_gene: TRBV19; d_gene: NA; j_gene: TRBJ1-4; CDR3aa: CASSTKRGEKLFF; CDR3nt: TGTGCCAGTAGTACCAAGCGAGGGGAAAAACTGTTTTTT
abundance: NA; v_gene: TRBV2; d_gene: TRBD1; j_gene: TRBJ1-3; CDR3aa: CASSRDSSGNTIYF; CDR3nt: TGTGCCAGCAGTAGGGACAGCTCTGGAAACACCATATATTTT
abundance: NA; v_gene: TRBV6-4; d_gene: TRBD1; j_gene: TRBJ1-6; CDR3aa: CASRGQGLGPLHF; CDR3nt: TGTGCCAGCAGAGGACAGGGGCTTGGACCCCTCCACTTT
abundance: once; v_gene: TRBV7-2; d_gene: TRBD1; j_gene: TRBJ1-3; CDR3aa: CASSSPLGQGFLSGNTIYF; CDR3nt: TGTGCCAGCAGCTCCCCTTTGGGACAGGGATTTCTCTCTGGAAACACCATATATTTT
abundance: once; v_gene: TRBV6-5; d_gene: TRBD1; j_gene: TRBJ1-2; CDR3aa: CASRKTGRMGYTF; CDR3nt: TGTGCCAGCAGAAAGACAGGGAGAATGGGCTACACCTTC
abundance: NA; v_gene: TRBV6-5; d_gene: NA; j_gene: TRBJ2-5; CDR3aa: CASRGGERGQYF; CDR3nt: TGTGCCAGCAGAGGGGGGGAACGTGGCCAGTACTTC
abundance: NA; v_gene: TRBV7-2; d_gene: TRBD2; j_gene: TRBJ2-1; CDR3aa: CASSVSGGAYNEQFF; CDR3nt: TGTGCCAGCAGCGTTAGCGGGGGGGCCTACAATGAGCAGTTCTTC
abundance: once; v_gene: TRBV28; d_gene: NA; j_gene: TRBJ1-5; CDR3aa: CASSPPIGGVAGNQPQHF; CDR3nt: TGTGCCAGCAGTCCCCCCATTGGGGGGGTCGCGGGCAATCAGCCCCAGCATTTT